Following are 10 T cell receptor beta chains from one sample sequenced in a study of blood T cell repertoires in COVID-19. Libraries were prepared by immunoSEQ multiplex PCR; TCRdb keeps only in-frame clonotypes and omits some of them. This sample has about 88,000 clones, with approximately 90% found just once. Specimen: peripheral blood. These receptors were obtained from a woman aged 80 or older with acute or convalescent COVID-19.

DNA of the CDR3: TGCGCCAGCAGCCAAGGGGGGGAACTAGCGGGAGGGTACGAGCAGTACTTC. Translated, it gives CASSQGGELAGGYEQYF. The V gene is TRBV4-3, the J gene TRBJ2-7; 13 bases align to TRBD2. V dropped 1 base and J dropped 4; count of bases not matched to a gene: 7. CDR3 length: 17 amino acids. Germline V lookup: CDR1 LGHNA, CDR2 YSLEER.

The V gene is TRBV6-6, the J gene TRBJ1-2; D is unresolved. The CDR3 runs to 16 residues. Germline CDR1 reads MNHNY; CDR2 reads SVGAGI (reference sequence). Trimming stripped 7 bases from V and 2 bases from J, with 20 bases between. The CDR3 nucleotides read TGTGCCAGCACGAAGTCCAGGCAGGCTATAAACTATGGCTACACCTTC. Its translation is CASTKSRQAINYGYTF.

This rearrangement joins TRBV2 to TRBJ2-1; 7 bases line up with TRBD2. After removal of 9 bases from V and 10 bases from J, the junction contained 15 bases not matched to a gene. The germline V gene has CDR1 SNHLY and CDR2 FYNNEI. The CDR3 extends over 14 amino acids. CDR3 nucleotides: TGTGCCAGTACGGACTTTAGCGGGTCCCCCGAGCAGTTCTTC. Amino acids: CASTDFSGSPEQFF.

V gene TRBV11-2 combines with J gene TRBJ2-3, with D perhaps matching TRBD2 (5 bases). CDR3 length equals 15 residues. From germline, CDR1 is SGHAT and CDR2 FQNNGV. V was cut by 4 bases and J by 6 bases, with 17 bases left in between. CDR3 DNA: TGTGCCAGCAGCTCCGCCGGGATCTCCGCGGATACGCAGTATTTT. Its protein is CASSSAGISADTQYF.

The chain joins TRBV5-1 to TRBJ2-4; 7 nucleotides line up with TRBD2. Trimming removed 0 bases from V and 7 bases from J; junction bases left unmatched: 7. Germline CDR1 is SGHRS and CDR2 is YFSETQ. The CDR3 has 15 amino acids. CDR3 in DNA: TGCGCCAGCAGCTTGGCCGTCCAGGGAGGGAACATTCAGTACTTC. This translates into CASSLAVQGGNIQYF.

The chain employs TRBV7-6 and TRBJ2-2; D possibly corresponds to TRBD2 (6 bases). Germline assignment: CDR1 SGHVS and CDR2 FNYEAQ. V lost 4 bases and J 0 bases, leaving 18 bases between the germline ends. CDR3 length: 18 amino acids. In DNA, the CDR3 is TGTGCCAGCAGCTACGAACTGAGGAGGGTCCCGAACACCGGGGAGCTGTTTTTT. It yields the protein CASSYELRRVPNTGELFF.

This chain links TRBV4-1 with TRBJ2-1; D ambiguous. This CDR3 is 15 amino acids long. Trimming removed 4 bases at V and 0 bases at J, with 10 bases between. CDR1 and CDR2 (germline): MGHRA, YSYEKL. The CDR3 DNA reads as TGCGCCAGCAGCCCCGGAGAGAGCTCCTACAATGAGCAGTTCTTC. This translates into CASSPGESSYNEQFF.

This clone was recorded once. The chain employs TRBV16 and TRBJ1-4; D is unclear. CDR1 is KGHSY, CDR2 FQNENV, per germline. V was clipped by 0 bases and J by 5 bases, with 10 bases between them. The length of the CDR3 is 15 residues. The CDR3 nucleotides read TGTGCCAGCAGCCAATCGTCCAGGTTGAATGAAAAACTGTTTTTT. Protein product: CASSQSSRLNEKLFF.

The chain carries TRBV4-2 and TRBJ2-5; 7 nucleotides match TRBD2. The germline V gene encodes CDR1 LGHNA and CDR2 YNFKEQ. V shed 2 bases, J shed 6 bases, and the junction held 6 bases outside the gene matches. The length of the CDR3 is 14 residues. CDR3 region: CASSQREGAKTQYF. DNA for the CDR3: TGTGCCAGCAGCCAAAGGGAGGGAGCGAAGACCCAGTACTTC.

The chain combines TRBV9 with TRBJ2-3; tentative D call: TRBD2 (5 bases). The CDR3 has 17 residues. V dropped 0 bases and J dropped 0 bases, with 14 bases sitting between them. The V gene's germline CDR1 is SGDLS and CDR2 YYNGEE. The chain's CDR3 is CASSVGTSGISTDTQYF. The CDR3 nucleotides read TGTGCCAGCAGCGTAGGAACGAGCGGAATTAGCACAGATACGCAGTATTTT. The entire variable domain, with the rest obtained from reference TRBV9 and TRBJ2-3, is as follows: DSGVTQTPKHLITATGQRVTLRCSPRSGDLSVYWYQQSLDQGLQFLIQYYNGEERAKGNILERFSAQQFPDLHSELNLSSLELGDSALYFCASSVGTSGISTDTQYFGPGTRLTVL.